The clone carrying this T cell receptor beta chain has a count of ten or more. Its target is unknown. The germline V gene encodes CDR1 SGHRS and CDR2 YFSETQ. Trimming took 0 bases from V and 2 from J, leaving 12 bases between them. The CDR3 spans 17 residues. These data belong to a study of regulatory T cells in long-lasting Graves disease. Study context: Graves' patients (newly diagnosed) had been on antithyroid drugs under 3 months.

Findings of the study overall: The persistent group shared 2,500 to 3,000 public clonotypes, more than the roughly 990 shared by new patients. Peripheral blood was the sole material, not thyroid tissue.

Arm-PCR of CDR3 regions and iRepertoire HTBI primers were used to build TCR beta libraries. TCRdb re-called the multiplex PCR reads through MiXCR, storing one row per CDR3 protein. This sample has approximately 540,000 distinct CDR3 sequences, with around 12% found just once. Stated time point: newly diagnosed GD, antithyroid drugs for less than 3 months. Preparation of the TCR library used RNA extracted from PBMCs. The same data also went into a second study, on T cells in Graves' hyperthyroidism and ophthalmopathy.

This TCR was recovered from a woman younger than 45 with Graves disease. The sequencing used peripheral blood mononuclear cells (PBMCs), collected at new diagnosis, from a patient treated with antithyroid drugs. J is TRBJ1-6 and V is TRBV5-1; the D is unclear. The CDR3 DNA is TGCGCCAGCAGCTTGGTTCCCGACTTGACCTATAATTCACCCCTCCACTTT. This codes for CASSLVPDLTYNSPLHF.